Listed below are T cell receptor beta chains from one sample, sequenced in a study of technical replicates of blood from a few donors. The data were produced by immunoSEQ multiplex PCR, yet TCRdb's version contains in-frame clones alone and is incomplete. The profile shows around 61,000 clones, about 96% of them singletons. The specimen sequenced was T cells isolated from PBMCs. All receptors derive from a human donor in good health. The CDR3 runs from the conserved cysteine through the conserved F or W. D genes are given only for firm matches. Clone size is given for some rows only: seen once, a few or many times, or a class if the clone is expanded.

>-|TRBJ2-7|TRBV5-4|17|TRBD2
CASSLDSLADGPYEQYF
TGTGCCAGCAGCTTGGATAGTCTAGCGGACGGACCCTACGAGCAGTACTTC
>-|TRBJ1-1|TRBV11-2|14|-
CASSLYRQNTEAFF
TGTGCCAGCAGCTTATACAGGCAGAACACTGAAGCTTTCTTT
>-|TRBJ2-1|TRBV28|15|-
CASSLIRDILNEQFF
TGTGCCAGCAGCTTAATCCGGGACATTCTAAATGAGCAGTTCTTC
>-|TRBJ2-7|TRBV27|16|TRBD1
CASSSRPGQGEYEQYF
TGTGCCAGCAGTTCCCGACCGGGACAGGGTGAATACGAGCAGTACTTC
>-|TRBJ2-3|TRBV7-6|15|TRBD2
CASSLAGGQTDTQYF
TGTGCCAGCAGCTTAGCGGGAGGGCAAACAGATACGCAGTATTTT
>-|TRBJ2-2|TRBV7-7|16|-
CASSLEAGRVTGELFF
TGTGCCAGCAGCTTAGAGGCGGGAAGGGTCACCGGGGAGCTGTTTTTT
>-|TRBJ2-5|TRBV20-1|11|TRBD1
CSAREQGIEYF
TGCAGTGCTAGAGAACAGGGGATTGAGTACTTC
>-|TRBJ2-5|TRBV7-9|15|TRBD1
CASSLVPGGQETQYF
TGTGCCAGCAGCTTAGTTCCAGGGGGCCAAGAGACCCAGTACTTC
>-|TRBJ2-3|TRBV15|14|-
CATRGAGPTDTQYF
TGTGCCACCAGAGGGGCAGGGCCAACAGATACGCAGTATTTT
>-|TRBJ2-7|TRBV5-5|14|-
CASSAGHLLREQYF
TGTGCCAGCAGCGCGGGGCATCTGTTGCGCGAGCAGTACTTC
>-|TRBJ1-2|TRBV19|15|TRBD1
CASSPGTGGGYGYTF
TGTGCCAGTAGTCCCGGGACAGGGGGAGGCTATGGCTACACCTTC
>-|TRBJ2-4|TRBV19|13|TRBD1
CASTRQGQNIQYF
TGTGCCAGCACCCGACAGGGGCAAAACATTCAGTACTTC
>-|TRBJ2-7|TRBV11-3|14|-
CASSLGRGSYEQYF
TGTGCCAGCAGCTTAGGCAGGGGATCCTACGAGCAGTACTTC
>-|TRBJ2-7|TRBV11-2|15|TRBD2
CASSLGVGLAHEQYF
TGTGCCAGCAGCTTAGGCGTGGGACTAGCTCACGAGCAGTACTTC
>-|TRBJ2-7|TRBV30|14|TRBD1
CAWSVQGASYEQYF
TGTGCCTGGAGTGTACAGGGGGCCTCCTACGAGCAGTACTTC
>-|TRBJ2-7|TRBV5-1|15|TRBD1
CASSIRTGRLGEQYF
TGCGCCAGCAGCATCCGGACAGGAAGATTGGGGGAGCAGTACTTC
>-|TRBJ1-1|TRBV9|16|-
CASSPPPTGLNTEAFF
TGTGCCAGCAGCCCCCCGCCTACAGGATTAAACACTGAAGCTTTCTTT
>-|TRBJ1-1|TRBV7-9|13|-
CASSSREGTEAFF
TGTGCCAGCAGCTCCAGGGAGGGTACTGAAGCTTTCTTT
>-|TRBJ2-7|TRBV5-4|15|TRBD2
CASSLRLAGAYEQYF
TGTGCCAGCAGCTTGCGGCTAGCGGGGGCCTACGAGCAGTACTTC
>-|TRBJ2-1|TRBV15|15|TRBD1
CATSREGTGADEQFF
TGTGCCACCAGCAGAGAAGGGACAGGGGCTGACGAGCAGTTCTTC
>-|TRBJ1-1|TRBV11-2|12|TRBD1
CASSSIQGGAFF
TGTGCCAGCAGCTCCATACAGGGGGGAGCTTTCTTT
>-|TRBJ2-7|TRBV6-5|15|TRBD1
CASTRRDRDSYEQYF
TGTGCCAGCACGAGGAGGGACAGGGACTCCTACGAGCAGTACTTC
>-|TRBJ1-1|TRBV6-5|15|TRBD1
CASSSLGQGSTEAFF
TGTGCCAGCAGTTCCCTCGGACAGGGGAGCACTGAAGCTTTCTTT
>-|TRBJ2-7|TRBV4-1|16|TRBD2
CASSQESGRAIEEQYF
TGCGCCAGCAGCCAAGAGAGCGGGAGGGCAATCGAAGAGCAGTACTTC
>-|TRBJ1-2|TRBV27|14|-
CATSTGRLNYGYTF
TGTGCCACCTCTACAGGCCGCCTTAACTATGGCTACACCTTC
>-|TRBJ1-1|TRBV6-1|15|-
CATHTGTTMNTEAFF
TGTGCCACACATACAGGGACCACGATGAACACTGAAGCTTTCTTT
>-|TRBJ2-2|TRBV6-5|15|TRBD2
CATVRGGRDTGELFF
TGTGCGACCGTGAGGGGCGGGAGAGATACCGGGGAGCTGTTTTTT
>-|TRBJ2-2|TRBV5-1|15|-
CASSLLQGGTGELFF
TGCGCCAGCAGCTTGCTACAGGGTGGCACCGGGGAGCTGTTTTTT
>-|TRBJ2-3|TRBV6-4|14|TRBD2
CASSGGGESDTQYF
TGTGCCAGCAGTGGGGGAGGGGAGTCAGATACGCAGTATTTT
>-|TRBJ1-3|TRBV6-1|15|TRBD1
CASSRDRVRRNTIYF
TGTGCCAGCAGCAGGGACAGAGTAAGGCGAAACACCATATATTTT
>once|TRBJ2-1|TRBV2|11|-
CASSGENEQFF
TGTGCCAGCAGTGGAGAGAATGAGCAGTTCTTC
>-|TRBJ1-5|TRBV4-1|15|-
CASSQDRGSAQPQHF
TGCGCCAGCAGCCAAGATCGAGGGTCCGCCCAGCCCCAGCATTTT